The 8 T cell receptor beta chains below come from one sample, sequenced in a study of T cell changes during pregnancy in multiple sclerosis. The method was immunoSEQ multiplex PCR; TCRdb's version includes in-frame clones alone and lacks a portion of them. The sample carries approximately 98,000 clones, about 90% recorded once. This specimen consisted of peripheral blood, obtained after pregnancy. The receptors were gathered from a female donor in good health, enrolled as a control in a pregnancy study.

The V gene is TRBV5-5, the J gene TRBJ2-1; maybe TRBD1 (6 bases). Germline loops: CDR1 SGHKS, CDR2 YYEKEE (reference sequence). The ends were cut back, 3 bases at V and 5 bases at J, with 9 bases in the middle. The CDR3 runs 13 residues. CDR3 nucleotide sequence: TGTGCCAGCAGCTGGGACACCGACAATGAGCAGTTCTTC. Protein product: CASSWDTDNEQFF.

V usage is TRBV15 and J usage is TRBJ1-3; TRBD1 might be the D (5 bases). The CDR3 is made up of 15 amino acids. V lost 0 bases and J 4 bases, leaving 10 bases between the germline ends. CDR1 and CDR2 from the germline V gene are LNHNV and YYDKDF (reference sequence). The CDR3 DNA follows: TGTGCCACCAGCAGAGATACAGGAGTGGGAAACACCATATATTTT. Amino acid sequence: CATSRDTGVGNTIYF.

The chain couples TRBV7-8 to TRBJ1-4; 9 bases match TRBD1. The germline V gene encodes CDR1 SGHVS and CDR2 FQNEAQ. Trimming cost V 5 bases and J 11 bases; bases outside gene matches: 9. The CDR3 runs to 14 residues. The CDR3 spells CASSRLRDRVKLFF. CDR3 DNA sequence: TGTGCCAGCAGCCGACTCCGGGACAGGGTTAAACTGTTTTTT.

DNA of the CDR3: TGTGCCAGCAGCCCCTCCCGGGGGTTCCAAGAGACCCAGTACTTC. Translated, it gives CASSPSRGFQETQYF. V and J are TRBV13 and TRBJ2-5; a weak D match, TRBD2 (6 bases). Trimming took off 5 bases at V and 1 base at J, with 14 bases between the two ends. CDR1 is PRHDT, CDR2 FYEKMQ, per germline (reference sequence). The CDR3 has 15 amino acids. Variable domain in full (rest from reference TRBV13 and TRBJ2-5): AAGVIQSPRHLIKEKRETATLKCYPIPRHDTVYWYQQGPGQDPQFLISFYEKMQSDKGSIPDRFSAQQFSDYHSELNMSSLELGDSALYFCASSPSRGFQETQYFGPGTRLLVL.

This clone was counted between two and nine times. V is TRBV6-5 and J is TRBJ1-6; the match to TRBD1 covers 9 bases. The CDR3 has 15 residues. After removal of 5 bases from V and 9 bases from J, the junction contained 8 bases not matched to a gene. The germline gives CDR1 MNHEY, CDR2 SVGAGI. This chain's CDR3 is CASSGPGQGTSPLHF. CDR3 DNA: TGTGCCAGCAGTGGACCGGGACAGGGAACTTCACCCCTCCACTTT.

J is TRBJ2-5 and V is TRBV19; 8 nucleotides match TRBD2. The germline V gene has CDR1 LNHDA and CDR2 SQIVND (reference sequence). The length of the CDR3 is 14 residues. V lost 8 bases, J lost 5 bases, and 10 bases stayed unmatched. DNA of the CDR3: TGTGCCAGTCGTCGGGCGGGAGGAGGGGAGACCCAGTACTTC. Its protein product is CASRRAGGGETQYF.

The chain is built from TRBV29-1 and TRBJ1-5; 10 positions agree with TRBD1. Germline V gene sequence: CDR1 SQVTM, CDR2 ANQGSEA. The CDR3 extends over 15 amino acids. With V trimmed by 6 bases and J by 5 bases, 10 bases remained unmatched. CDR3 bases: TGCAGCGTACTAACGGCCGGGACAGGGGATCAGCCCCAGCATTTT. Its translation: CSVLTAGTGDQPQHF.

The gene calls are TRBV4-1 and TRBJ1-3; 11 bases match TRBD1. Unmatched junction bases numbered 5, after V lost 0 bases and J lost 1 base. This CDR3 comprises 18 residues. Looked up from germline, CDR1 is MGHRA and CDR2 is YSYEKL. This chain's CDR3 is CASSQDRTGGWSGNTIYF. The DNA of the CDR3 is TGCGCCAGCAGCCAAGATCGGACAGGGGGCTGGTCTGGAAACACCATATATTTT.